The source of this T cell receptor beta chain is a study of shared clonotypes between healthy human individuals. General study points: Clonotype sharing among donors was thought likely to change with sequencing depth.

Regarding this clone: Antigen: not known.

The V gene lost 4 bases and the J gene lost 3 bases, with 8 bases spanning the gap. Germline assignment: CDR1 SGDLS and CDR2 YYNGEE. The length of the CDR3 is 13 residues. The repertoire was sequenced with immunoSEQ multiplex PCR; TCRdb's copy has only in-frame clones and lacks some. The table includes around 990,000 clones, 60% to 80% detected once. This clonotype was sampled from a man aged 18 to 35 in good health. Some clones in this sample may be carry-over from other donors' samples. Sequenced input: memory CD4+ T cells from PBMCs. Subset defined: CD45RA-negative fraction. This chain connects TRBV9 to TRBJ2-1; D uncertain. The CDR3 sequence: CASSSDYYNEQFF. The DNA of the CDR3 is TGTGCCAGCAGCTCGGATTACTACAATGAGCAGTTCTTC.